The 18 T cell receptor beta chains listed next were all sequenced from one sample in a study of T cell responses to AZD1222 COVID-19 vaccine. Assay used: immunoSEQ multiplex PCR; TCRdb lists only in-frame clones, some missing. Of 80,000 to 95,000 clones in the sample, approximately 90% were seen once. The sequencing here drew on peripheral blood, taken 28 days after the second AZD1222 dose. These receptors all come from an adult who received the AZD1222 COVID-19 vaccine.

The V gene is TRBV2, the J gene TRBJ1-5; D gene ambiguous. Trimming removed 3 bases from V and 1 base from J, with 13 bases in between. In germline, CDR1 is SNHLY, CDR2 FYNNEI. The CDR3 totals 16 residues. CDR3 DNA: TGTGCCAGCAGTGATTGGGCAGGAGGGAGCAATCAGCCCCAGCATTTT. Translating it yields CASSDWAGGSNQPQHF.

The chain recombines TRBV28 with TRBJ1-4, with D possibly TRBD1 on 6 matching bases. Germline V gene sequence: CDR1 MDHEN, CDR2 SYDVKM. The length of the CDR3 is 14 residues. Deletions cut 6 bases from V and 10 bases from J, with 18 bases between. The CDR3 reads CASRPPSTGGKLFF. The CDR3 DNA follows: TGTGCCAGCAGACCTCCCTCGACAGGAGGAAAACTGTTTTTT.

This rearrangement joins TRBV4-1 to TRBJ1-4, with a weak D call TRBD1 (6 bases). Germline V CDR1 and CDR2: MGHRA, YSYEKL. Trimming left V 1 base short and J 0 bases short, with 9 bases between. The CDR3 runs to 16 residues. DNA for the CDR3: TGCGCCAGCAGCCAAGGTCGGACAGCAACTAATGAAAAACTGTTTTTT. This encodes CASSQGRTATNEKLFF.

This clone has only one observation. The genes are TRBV2 and TRBJ2-2; a weak D match, TRBD1 (6 bases). This CDR3 is built from 12 residues. CDR1 and CDR2 from the germline V gene are SNHLY and FYNNEI. V lost 7 bases and J lost 5, with 8 bases in between. The CDR3 sequence is CASTQGTGELFF. CDR3 in DNA: TGTGCCAGCACCCAGGGGACCGGGGAGCTGTTTTTT.

The chain links TRBV3-1 (or the pseudogene TRBV3-2) to TRBJ1-2, with D tentatively TRBD1 (5 bases). From germline, CDR1 is LGHDT and CDR2 YNNKEL (reference sequence). The CDR3 sequence is 14 residues long. V lost 1 base to trimming and J lost 4 bases, with 10 bases between them. CDR3 DNA sequence: TGTGCCAGCAGCCAAGGACAGAGCTTCTATGGCTACACCTTC. This gives the protein CASSQGQSFYGYTF.

The chain combines TRBV5-1 with TRBJ1-4; possibly TRBD1 for D (5 bases). The CDR3 spans 15 residues. From germline, CDR1 is SGHRS and CDR2 YFSETQ. V lost 4 bases and J 3 bases, leaving 13 bases between the germline ends. This CDR3 reads CASSPTDSPNEKLFF. The CDR3 coding sequence is TGCGCCAGCAGCCCCACTGACAGTCCTAATGAAAAACTGTTTTTT.

The chain uses TRBV13 and TRBJ2-7, with 10 bases fitting TRBD1. Germline trimming cut 5 bases from V and 3 bases from J; bases unmatched to any gene: 7. The CDR3 length is 15 residues. The germline V gene encodes CDR1 PRHDT and CDR2 FYEKMQ (reference sequence). The CDR3 here is CASSTGTGENYEQYF. CDR3 bases: TGTGCCAGCAGCACCGGGACAGGGGAAAACTACGAGCAGTACTTC.

The chain combines TRBV28 with TRBJ1-6; TRBD1 might be the D (6 bases). Germline V lookup: CDR1 MDHEN, CDR2 SYDVKM. V lost 5 bases and J 7 bases, leaving 18 bases between the germline ends. The CDR3 has 16 amino acids. The CDR3 nucleotides are TGTGCCAGCAGTCCTTCGACAGGTCGGCAGAATTCACCCCTCCACTTT. Translating it yields CASSPSTGRQNSPLHF. The full variable domain, rest sourced from reference TRBV28 and TRBJ1-6, is DVKVTQSSRYLVKRTGEKVFLECVQDMDHENMFWYRQDPGLGLRLIYFSYDVKMKEKGDIPEGYSVSREKKERFSLILESASTNQTSMYLCASSPSTGRQNSPLHFGNGTRLTVT.

The chain is built from TRBV5-1 and TRBJ2-7, with TRBD1 as a possible D gene (6 bases). The V end was cut by 7 bases, the J end by 5 bases, with 19 bases between. The CDR3 is 14 amino acids. CDR1 and CDR2 from the germline V gene are SGHRS and YFSETQ. The CDR3 coding sequence is TGCGCCAGCTCCTTGGGCTACAGGGCCGACGAGCAGTACTTC. As protein: CASSLGYRADEQYF.

This clone showed up just a few times. This chain uses TRBV4-1 with TRBJ2-6, with 7 bases identical to TRBD1. The CDR3 covers 16 residues. The ends lost 1 base at V and 2 bases at J; junction bases unmatched: 2. CDR1 is MGHRA and CDR2 is YSYEKL in the germline V gene. CDR3 in amino acids: CASSQGDRAGANVLTF. CDR3 DNA: TGCGCCAGCAGCCAAGGAGACAGGGCTGGGGCCAACGTCCTGACTTTC.

This sequence joins TRBV6-5 and TRBJ2-1; D remains unclear. The germline gives CDR1 MNHEY, CDR2 SVGAGI. Trimming stripped 2 bases from V and 9 bases from J, with 8 bases between. The CDR3 consists of 12 residues. CDR3 loop: CASSYRAAEQFF. Here the CDR3 DNA reads TGTGCCAGCAGTTACAGGGCAGCTGAGCAGTTCTTC.

The rearrangement joins TRBV6-2 or TRBV6-3 to TRBJ2-7, with D unclear. V was clipped by 4 bases and J by 1 base, with 5 bases between them. Germline CDR1 reads MNHEY; CDR2 reads SVGEGT. This CDR3 comprises 12 residues. CDR3 region: CASSFRSYEQYF. Here the CDR3 DNA reads TGTGCCAGCAGTTTTAGGTCCTACGAGCAGTACTTC.

The chain recombines TRBV7-2 with TRBJ1-3; D unclear. The CDR3 is 13 amino acids. V lost 7 bases and J 4 bases, leaving 11 bases between the germline ends. CDR1 and CDR2 from the germline V gene are SGHTA and FQGNSA. CDR3 amino acids: CASTYLGGNTIYF. The CDR3 DNA reads TGTGCCAGCACCTATCTAGGAGGAAACACCATATATTTT.

This clone was observed a few times. The gene calls are TRBV10-1 and TRBJ2-7, with a tentative D call TRBD2 (6 bases). The V gene lost 7 bases and the J gene lost 0 bases, with 19 bases spanning the gap. CDR3 size: 16 residues. Germline assignment: CDR1 WNHNN and CDR2 SYGVQD (reference sequence). In nucleotides, the CDR3 is TGCGCCAGCAATCAATGCCCTAGCGATTTCTCCTACGAGCAGTACTTC. Encoded protein: CASNQCPSDFSYEQYF.

In this sample, this clone turned up once. The chain is built from TRBV21-1 and TRBJ2-3; TRBD1, the table's D call, was not compared with the DNA. TRBV21-1 is reported as a pseudogene. The CDR3 is 14 amino acids. The CDR3 nucleotides are TGTGCCAGCAAACGACAGACTAGCACAGATACGCAGTATTTT. Its protein is CASKRQTSTDTQYF.

The chain recombines TRBV7-9 with TRBJ1-2, with 12 bases matching TRBD1. Germline V gene lookup returns CDR1 SEHNR and CDR2 FQNEAQ (reference sequence). The ends lost 4 bases at V and 7 bases at J; junction bases unmatched: 7. The CDR3 has 15 residues. This chain's CDR3 is CASSSGGTGGFGYTF. DNA of the CDR3: TGTGCCAGCAGCTCAGGGGGGACAGGGGGCTTTGGCTACACCTTC.

The rearrangement links TRBV2 to TRBJ1-4; 10 bases match TRBD1. V lost 4 bases, J lost 7 bases, and 3 bases stayed unmatched. Germline CDR1 and CDR2: SNHLY and FYNNEI. The length of the CDR3 is 14 residues. CDR3 in DNA: TGTGCCAGCAGTGTCGGGGACAGGGGTGAAAAACTGTTTTTT. Translation: CASSVGDRGEKLFF.

The chain combines TRBV6-7 with TRBJ2-7; D is possibly TRBD1 (6 bases). TRBV6-7 is known as an ORF, though its function is uncertain. Trimming removed 5 bases from V and 1 base from J, with 18 bases in between. CDR3 length: 16 amino acids. The CDR3 protein is CASSQKVRTDSYEQYF. The CDR3 DNA follows: TGTGCCAGCAGTCAAAAAGTTAGGACAGATTCCTACGAGCAGTACTTC.